The 20 T cell receptor beta chains listed next were all sequenced from one sample in a study of beta chain features in type 1 diabetes. Isolated RNA was reverse transcribed in full, so expressed TCRB transcripts were sequenced. Sequencing used immunoSEQ multiplex PCR; TCRdb keeps in-frame clones, though not all of them. Counted here are around 200,000 clones, around 13% occurring once; the ten biggest clones make up about 0.58%. Sequencing was carried out using central memory CD4+ T cells from blood. Receptor source: a young woman in good health.

The chain has TRBV7-8 and TRBJ2-2, with 8 bases lining up with TRBD1. The germline V gene has CDR1 SGHVS and CDR2 FQNEAQ. The junction had 8 bases not matched to a gene; V was cut back by 6 bases and J by 2 bases. The CDR3 totals 16 residues. CDR3: CASSETGGPNTGELFF. The CDR3 DNA reads TGTGCCAGCAGTGAAACAGGGGGACCAAACACCGGGGAGCTGTTTTTT.

V is TRBV30 and J is TRBJ1-1; 8 bases line up with TRBD1. The CDR3 is 14 amino acids. CDR1 and CDR2 (germline): GTSNPN, SVGIG (reference sequence). V lost 3 bases, J lost 1 base, and 4 bases stayed unmatched. The CDR3 reads CAWSRGTGNTEAFF. CDR3 bases: TGTGCCTGGAGCCGTGGGACAGGGAACACTGAAGCTTTCTTT.

The chain carries TRBV28 and TRBJ2-7; D not resolved. Trimming took off 6 bases at V and 7 bases at J, with 10 bases between the two ends. Germline V gene lookup returns CDR1 MDHEN and CDR2 SYDVKM. The CDR3 sequence is 11 residues long. The CDR3 reads CASSPNLEQYF. The CDR3 DNA follows: TGTGCCAGCAGCCCAAATCTAGAGCAGTACTTC.

The V gene is TRBV7-2, the J gene TRBJ1-1, with 11 bases matching TRBD1. V trimming: 5 bases; J trimming: 10 bases; junction bases outside the gene matches: 6. The CDR3 has 13 amino acids. Germline V lookup: CDR1 SGHTA, CDR2 FQGNSA. The CDR3 here is CASSIPGTGGAFF. DNA of the CDR3: TGTGCCAGCAGCATCCCCGGGACAGGGGGAGCTTTCTTT.

As for this clone: The sample holds other DNA sequences that translate to the same CDR3. The chain joins TRBV29-1 to TRBJ2-5; 11 bases match TRBD2. Germline loops: CDR1 SQVTM, CDR2 ANQGSEA. The V and J ends lost 3 bases and 1 base, in that order; junction bases with no gene match: 1. CDR3 length: 14 amino acids. In DNA form, the CDR3 reads TGCAGCGTTGATGGGACTAGCGGCCAAGAGACCCAGTACTTC. It specifies CSVDGTSGQETQYF.

The rearrangement links TRBV9 to TRBJ2-2; perhaps TRBD2 as D (5 bases). Germline-derived CDR1 and CDR2 are SGDLS and YYNGEE. CDR3 length equals 16 residues. The V end lost 7 bases, the J end lost 4 bases, and 20 bases lay between the germline ends. CDR3: CASQQGHPRATGELFF. The CDR3 bases are TGTGCCAGCCAGCAAGGTCACCCGCGGGCCACCGGGGAGCTGTTTTTT.

This clone has more than one count but fewer than ten. The chain is built from TRBV2 and TRBJ2-7, with D perhaps matching TRBD2 (6 bases). The CDR3 runs 14 residues. Germline V gene data show CDR1 as SNHLY and CDR2 as FYNNEI. Between the trimmed V and J ends, which lost 3 bases and 3 bases, there was a span of 12 bases. CDR3 protein: CASSEQGGFYEQYF. The CDR3 DNA follows: TGTGCCAGCAGTGAGCAGGGAGGCTTCTACGAGCAGTACTTC.

This clone was counted a few times. The chain joins TRBV6-6 to TRBJ1-2, with a weak D call TRBD1 (6 bases). Germline CDR1 is MNHNY and CDR2 is SVGAGI (reference sequence). The V and J ends lost 6 bases and 4 bases respectively, with 21 bases between them. CDR3 length: 16 residues. CDR3 bases: TGTGCCAGCAGCACCAGGGGCAGTCGAAGGGGCTATGGCTACACCTTC. Protein: CASSTRGSRRGYGYTF.

The V gene is TRBV27, the J gene TRBJ1-2; 8 nucleotides align to TRBD1. Trimming removed 3 bases from V and 8 bases from J; junction bases left unmatched: 8. Germline lookup yields CDR1 MNHEY and CDR2 SMNVEV (reference sequence). There are 14 residues in the CDR3. CDR3 sequence: CASSFDRGSGGYTF. The CDR3 DNA reads as TGTGCCAGCAGTTTCGACAGGGGATCGGGAGGCTACACCTTC.

The V gene is TRBV5-1, the J gene TRBJ2-7; 7 bases are shared with TRBD2. The CDR3 is made up of 15 amino acids. Looked up from germline, CDR1 is SGHRS and CDR2 is YFSETQ. J gave up 5 bases and V 2 bases, and 10 bases lay outside the gene matches. CDR3 DNA: TGCGCCAGCAGCTTCCTCGCGGGAGATGAGAACGAGCAGTACTTC. This translates into CASSFLAGDENEQYF.

This clone turned up a few times. This chain uses TRBV5-1 with TRBJ2-5, with D tentatively TRBD2 (5 bases). CDR1 is SGHRS and CDR2 is YFSETQ in the germline V gene. CDR3 length equals 13 residues. V lost 3 bases, J lost 5 bases, and 11 bases lay in between. The CDR3 loop is CASSSLAWETQYF. Written as DNA, the CDR3 is TGCGCCAGCAGCTCCTTAGCGTGGGAGACCCAGTACTTC.

The DNA of the CDR3 is TGTGCCAGCAGGCCCCCGAGAGGGCAGAAGGAGCAGTACTTC. Protein: CASRPPRGQKEQYF. The chain couples TRBV28 to TRBJ2-7, with a weak D call TRBD2 (5 bases). Germline V gene sequence: CDR1 MDHEN, CDR2 SYDVKM. The CDR3 is made up of 14 amino acids. With 6 bases removed from V and 7 bases from J, the gap between germline ends came to 19 bases.

J is TRBJ2-1 and V is TRBV5-8; 13 nucleotides line up with TRBD2. V was clipped by 4 bases and J by 7 bases; unmatched bases: 11. CDR3 length equals 17 residues. Germline CDR1 is SGHTS and CDR2 is YDEGEE. The CDR3 reads CASSLFGWTSGRNEQFF. CDR3 coding DNA: TGTGCCAGCAGCCTGTTCGGATGGACTAGCGGGAGAAATGAGCAGTTCTTC.

This clone was observed many times. V gene TRBV30 combines with J gene TRBJ2-5, with 8 bases aligning to TRBD1. Germline V CDR1 and CDR2: GTSNPN, SVGIG (reference sequence). V was clipped by 5 bases and J by 1 base; unmatched bases: 3. The CDR3 loop spans 13 amino acids. CDR3 sequence: CAWDRGLQETQYF. The CDR3 DNA follows: TGTGCCTGGGACAGGGGACTCCAAGAGACCCAGTACTTC.

This chain links TRBV7-9 with TRBJ2-1; TRBD2 matches 7 bases. Germline CDR1 reads SEHNR; CDR2 reads FQNEAQ (reference sequence). The CDR3 is 14 residues long. The trim removed 4 bases at V and 7 bases at J, leaving 7 bases unmatched. The CDR3 spells CASSSEAGRNEQFF. The DNA of the CDR3 is TGTGCCAGCAGCTCAGAAGCGGGACGGAATGAGCAGTTCTTC.

The table lists this clone with a few counts. This rearrangement joins TRBV5-1 to TRBJ2-7; possible D gene TRBD2, 7 bases. This CDR3 is 15 amino acids long. The V gene's germline CDR1 is SGHRS and CDR2 YFSETQ. V was trimmed by 4 bases and J by 0 bases, leaving 14 bases between them. The chain's CDR3 is CASSPGASGSYEQYF. The CDR3 nucleotides read TGCGCCAGCAGCCCGGGGGCTAGCGGCTCCTACGAGCAGTACTTC.

Here the CDR3 reads CASSPTATGSTYEQYF. CDR3 sequence (DNA): TGTGCCAGCAGCCCTACAGCGACAGGGAGTACCTACGAGCAGTACTTC. This chain joins TRBV5-4 and TRBJ2-7; 7 bases align to TRBD1. V lost 4 bases to trimming and J lost 2 bases; unmatched junction nucleotides: 12. There are 16 residues in the CDR3. Germline CDR1 is SGHNT and CDR2 is YYREEE (reference sequence).

A few counts support this clone. V is TRBV25-1 and J is TRBJ2-1; 11 nucleotides line up with TRBD2. Unmatched junction bases numbered 8, after V lost 5 bases and J lost 5 bases. This CDR3 region has 16 residues. Per germline, CDR1 MGHDK and CDR2 SYGVNS. This CDR3 is CASSPRRLAGHNEQFF. DNA of the CDR3: TGTGCCAGCAGTCCCCGCCGACTAGCGGGACACAATGAGCAGTTCTTC.

This clone has just a few counts. The V call is TRBV27, the J call TRBJ2-7; D ambiguous. Trimming pared 2 bases from V and 4 bases from J, leaving 6 bases between. Germline CDR1 and CDR2: MNHEY and SMNVEV (reference sequence). This CDR3 is built from 12 residues. CDR3 residues: CASSLLGYEQYF. In DNA form, the CDR3 reads TGTGCCAGCAGTTTACTAGGATACGAGCAGTACTTC.

The chain uses TRBV7-2 and TRBJ2-3; 7 nucleotides agree with TRBD2. The CDR3 contains 15 residues. V trimming: 5 bases; J trimming: 1 base; junction bases outside the gene matches: 6. CDR1 SGHTA and CDR2 FQGNSA come from the germline V gene. The CDR3 DNA follows: TGTGCCAGCAGCCTCGTAGCGGGTGGCACAGATACGCAGTATTTT. Translating gives CASSLVAGGTDTQYF.